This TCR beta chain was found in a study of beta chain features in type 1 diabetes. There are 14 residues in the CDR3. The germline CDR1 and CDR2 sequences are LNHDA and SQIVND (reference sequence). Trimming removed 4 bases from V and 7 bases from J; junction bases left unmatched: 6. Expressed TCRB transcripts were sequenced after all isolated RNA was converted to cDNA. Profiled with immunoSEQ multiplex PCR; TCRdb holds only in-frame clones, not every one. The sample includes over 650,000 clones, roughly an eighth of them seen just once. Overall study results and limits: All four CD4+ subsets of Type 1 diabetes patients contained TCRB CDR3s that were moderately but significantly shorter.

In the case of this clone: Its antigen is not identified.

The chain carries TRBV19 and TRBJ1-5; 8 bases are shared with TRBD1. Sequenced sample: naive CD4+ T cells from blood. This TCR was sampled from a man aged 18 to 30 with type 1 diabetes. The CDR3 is CASSTTGGQQPQHF. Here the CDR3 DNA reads TGTGCCAGTAGTACCACAGGGGGACAGCAGCCCCAGCATTTT.